The 26 T cell receptor beta chains in this list originate from one sample, sequenced in a study of OX40 agonist ivuxolimab in advanced cancers. Here immunoSEQ multiplex PCR was the method, and the copy in TCRdb shows in-frame clones only, minus some. This sample yields 15,000 to 20,000 clones, of which 75% to 95% are seen a single time; roughly 28% belongs to the top ten. Sequencing used CD4+ or CD8+ T cells sorted from blood, obtained in a trial of the OX40 agonist ivuxolimab. These receptors all come from an adult with an advanced solid tumor such as melanoma, head and neck, liver or kidney cancer.

This chain joins TRBV27 and TRBJ2-7; D may match TRBD1 or TRBD2 (6 bases each). V lost 5 bases to trimming and J lost 4 bases, with 21 bases between them. Germline CDR1 and CDR2: MNHEY and SMNVEV (reference sequence). The CDR3 is 16 residues long. The DNA for the CDR3 is TGTGCCAGCAGTCTGGGACTTGGGGACATGGGGTACGAGCAGTACTTC. This sequence encodes CASSLGLGDMGYEQYF.

The V call is TRBV27, the J call TRBJ2-7; maybe TRBD1 (6 bases). Deletions cut 6 bases from V and 0 bases from J, with 9 bases between. CDR1 and CDR2 (germline): MNHEY, SMNVEV (reference sequence). This CDR3 comprises 13 residues. The CDR3 loop reads CASRWTASYEQYF. The CDR3 DNA reads as TGTGCCAGCAGGTGGACAGCCTCCTACGAGCAGTACTTC.

The chain employs TRBV25-1 and TRBJ2-2; D is perhaps TRBD1 (5 bases). The V end lost 8 bases, the J end lost 0 bases, and 10 bases lay between the germline ends. Germline V gene sequence: CDR1 MGHDK, CDR2 SYGVNS. CDR3 length: 14 amino acids. The CDR3 sequence: CASGQSANTGELFF. DNA of the CDR3: TGTGCCAGCGGACAAAGCGCGAACACCGGGGAGCTGTTTTTT.

The chain is built from TRBV5-1 and TRBJ1-1; a weak D match, TRBD1 (5 bases). V was trimmed by 3 bases and J by 1 base, leaving 16 bases between them. The CDR3 contains 16 residues. Germline lookup yields CDR1 SGHRS and CDR2 YFSETQ. CDR3 protein: CASSWGRSGGNTEAFF. The CDR3 region has the DNA TGCGCCAGCAGCTGGGGCCGGTCCGGGGGGAACACTGAAGCTTTCTTT. The full variable domain, in which reference TRBV5-1 and TRBJ1-1 provide the parts outside the CDR3, is KAGVTQTPRYLIKTRGQQVTLSCSPISGHRSVSWYQQTPGQGLQFLFEYFSETQRNKGNFPGRFSGRQFSNSRSEMNVSTLELGDSALYLCASSWGRSGGNTEAFFGQGTRLTVV.

This chain's CDR3 is CASRHASGSLADTQYF. CDR3 in DNA: TGTGCCAGCAGACATGCTAGCGGGAGTTTGGCAGATACGCAGTATTTT. V gene TRBV5-4 combines with J gene TRBJ2-3, with TRBD2 identical over 10 bases. Germline trimming cut 5 bases from V and 4 bases from J; bases unmatched to any gene: 10. Per the germline V gene, CDR1 is SGHNT and CDR2 is YYREEE (reference sequence). The CDR3 is made up of 16 amino acids.

This chain's CDR3 is CASSLALGEGTEAFF. Here the CDR3 DNA reads TGTGCCAGCAGCTTAGCATTGGGGGAAGGGACTGAAGCTTTCTTT. The rearrangement uses TRBV11-2 and TRBJ1-1, with D maybe TRBD1 (5 bases). The V end lost 1 base, the J end lost 5 bases, and 14 bases lay between the germline ends. The germline V gene encodes CDR1 SGHAT and CDR2 FQNNGV. This CDR3 is 15 amino acids long.

The gene calls are TRBV27 and TRBJ1-1, with D possibly TRBD1 on 5 matching bases. There are 14 residues in the CDR3. Germline CDR1 MNHEY, CDR2 SMNVEV (reference sequence). V was shortened by 2 bases and J by 4 bases, with 11 bases between the two germline ends. The CDR3 nucleotides are TGTGCCAGCAGTTTAGCGTGGGGGTCCACTGAAGCTTTCTTT. Its translation is CASSLAWGSTEAFF.

The chain carries TRBV27 and TRBJ2-2, with a tentative D call TRBD2 (7 bases). This CDR3 has 14 residues. The V and J ends lost 3 bases and 9 bases respectively, with 14 bases between them. The V gene's germline CDR1 is MNHEY and CDR2 SMNVEV (reference sequence). CDR3: CASSFGGGVRELFF. In DNA, the CDR3 is TGTGCCAGCAGTTTTGGAGGGGGGGTCCGGGAGCTGTTTTTT.

This clone was seen once. The chain joins TRBV7-8 to TRBJ2-7; D possibly uses TRBD1 or TRBD2 (6 bases each). The germline V and J ends were trimmed by 5 bases and 4 bases, with 21 bases remaining between them. Germline V gives CDR1 SGHVS, CDR2 FQNEAQ. The CDR3 is 16 amino acids. In DNA, the CDR3 is TGTGCCAGCAGCCCAGCCGGGGGCAGACCAGTATACGAGCAGTACTTC. This sequence encodes CASSPAGGRPVYEQYF. Together with reference TRBV7-8 and TRBJ2-7, the CDR3 gives the full variable domain: GAGVSQSPRYKVAKRGQDVALRCDPISGHVSLFWYQQALGQGPEFLTYFQNEAQLDKSGLPSDRFFAERPEGSVSTLKIQRTQQEDSAVYLCASSPAGGRPVYEQYFGPGTRLTVT.

The chain uses TRBV9 and TRBJ2-2; TRBD2 aligns across 9 bases. The ends lost 4 bases at V and 1 base at J; junction bases unmatched: 2. CDR1 is SGDLS, CDR2 YYNGEE, per germline. The CDR3 is 15 amino acids. The chain's CDR3 is CASSSTSGNTGELFF. DNA of the CDR3: TGTGCCAGCAGCTCGACTAGCGGGAACACCGGGGAGCTGTTTTTT.

This chain links TRBV5-1 with TRBJ2-1; either TRBD1 or TRBD2 may supply D (5 bases each). The V gene lost 5 bases and the J gene lost 1 base, with 22 bases spanning the gap. CDR1 is SGHRS and CDR2 is YFSETQ in the germline V gene. The CDR3 contains 18 residues. CDR3 sequence reads: CASRIHGGGSGSYNEQFF. CDR3 bases: TGCGCCAGCAGAATCCATGGGGGTGGGAGCGGTTCCTACAATGAGCAGTTCTTC.

The V and J genes are TRBV7-6 and TRBJ2-7; TRBD2 might be the D (6 bases). V lost 5 bases and J 3 bases, leaving 11 bases between the germline ends. Germline V gene sequence: CDR1 SGHVS, CDR2 FNYEAQ. The CDR3 contains 13 residues. DNA of the CDR3: TGTGCCAGCAGCGCGGGGTGGGTCTACGAGCAGTACTTC. Its protein product is CASSAGWVYEQYF.

CDR3 region: CASSDAYEQYF. The CDR3 region has the DNA TGTGCCAGCAGTGACGCCTACGAGCAGTACTTC. The chain employs TRBV2 and TRBJ2-7; D not resolved. CDR3 size: 11 residues. V was trimmed by 3 bases and J by 2 bases, leaving 2 bases between them. CDR1 and CDR2 (germline): SNHLY, FYNNEI.

The gene calls are TRBV30 and TRBJ2-2, with 9 bases fitting TRBD2. The V and J ends lost 7 bases and 3 bases, in that order; junction bases with no gene match: 9. The germline CDR1 and CDR2 sequences are GTSNPN and SVGIG (reference sequence). This CDR3 contains 15 residues. CDR3 region: CASTPGTSYTGELFF. In DNA, the CDR3 is TGTGCCTCGACCCCCGGGACTAGCTACACCGGGGAGCTGTTTTTT.

This sequence joins TRBV5-5 and TRBJ2-1, with D hard to call. Trimming shortened V by 0 bases and J by 4 bases, and 11 bases separated the two germline ends. CDR3 length: 15 residues. The germline V gene encodes CDR1 SGHKS and CDR2 YYEKEE (reference sequence). In nucleotides, the CDR3 is TGTGCCAGCAGCTTGGTGGGTTCCGTTTACAATGAGCAGTTCTTC. Translating gives CASSLVGSVYNEQFF.

The chain recombines TRBV10-3 with TRBJ2-2; 12 positions match TRBD2. The CDR3 has 17 residues. CDR1 ENHRY and CDR2 SYGVKD come from the germline V gene. J gave up 1 base and V 0 bases, and 0 bases lay outside the gene matches. Written as DNA, the CDR3 is TGTGCCATCAGTGAGTCGGGACTAGCGGGGAACACCGGGGAGCTGTTTTTT. Translation gives CAISESGLAGNTGELFF.

The chain links TRBV7-6 to TRBJ2-1, with D tentatively TRBD2 (6 bases). The V gene lost 6 bases and the J gene lost 0 bases, with 12 bases spanning the gap. This CDR3 is built from 15 residues. Germline CDR1 and CDR2: SGHVS and FNYEAQ. The DNA of the CDR3 is TGTGCCAGCAGTAGGGACTTTGGCTCCTACAATGAGCAGTTCTTC. Encoded protein: CASSRDFGSYNEQFF.

This clone was recorded once. The chain couples TRBV19 to TRBJ2-4, with 7 positions matching TRBD1. Trimming at V came to 7 bases and at J to 7 bases, leaving 4 bases not matched to a gene. There are 12 residues in the CDR3. Germline-derived CDR1 and CDR2 are LNHDA and SQIVND (reference sequence). CDR3 sequence: CASKGQRNIQYF. The CDR3 bases are TGTGCCAGTAAGGGACAGAGGAACATTCAGTACTTC.

This rearrangement joins TRBV29-1 to TRBJ1-2, with TRBD1 matching 9 bases. In germline, CDR1 is SQVTM, CDR2 ANQGSEA. The length of the CDR3 is 14 residues. The V and J ends lost 4 bases and 0 bases, in that order; junction bases with no gene match: 3. The CDR3, as DNA: TGCAGCGTTGGGGGGGACAGGGCTAACTATGGCTACACCTTC. Amino acids: CSVGGDRANYGYTF.

V gene TRBV5-2 combines with J gene TRBJ1-1. TRBV5-2 corresponds to a pseudogene. The CDR3 is 16 amino acids. The CDR3 here is CASSSIQPPLNTEAFF. As DNA, the CDR3 is TGTGCCAGCAGCTCCATCCAACCACCACTGAACACTGAAGCTTTCTTT.

This chain uses TRBV19 with TRBJ2-2; 7 bases are a match to TRBD2. The CDR3 loop spans 17 amino acids. J gave up 6 bases and V 1 base, and 11 bases lay outside the gene matches. The germline gives CDR1 LNHDA, CDR2 SQIVND (reference sequence). CDR3 nucleotides: TGTGCCAGTAGTATAGCCCCAAGGGCGGGAGATGCCGGGGAGCTGTTTTTT. It specifies CASSIAPRAGDAGELFF.

The V gene is TRBV5-1, the J gene TRBJ2-1; 7 bases agree with TRBD2. This CDR3 region has 15 residues. From germline, CDR1 is SGHRS and CDR2 YFSETQ. The J segment lost 5 bases and the V segment lost 1 base, leaving 6 bases of the junction unmatched. Here the CDR3 DNA reads TGCGCCAGCAGCTTGTCCGGCGGGAGCCACAATGAGCAGTTCTTC. Residues: CASSLSGGSHNEQFF.

The genes are TRBV6-5 and TRBJ2-1; TRBD2 agrees at 7 bases. The germline gives CDR1 MNHEY, CDR2 SVGAGI. This CDR3 region has 14 residues. The V segment lost 4 bases and the J segment 6 bases; nucleotides outside the gene matches: 6. The chain's CDR3 is CASSSDGGSNEQFF. The CDR3 nucleotides read TGTGCCAGCAGTTCTGACGGGGGGTCCAATGAGCAGTTCTTC.

The CDR3 spells CASSLGPGYEQYF. The CDR3 nucleotides are TGTGCCAGCAGCTTAGGGCCGGGCTACGAGCAGTACTTC. V gene TRBV11-2 combines with J gene TRBJ2-7, with unresolved D. The CDR3 runs 13 residues. Trimming took off 1 base at V and 3 bases at J, with 7 bases between the two ends. Germline CDR1 and CDR2: SGHAT and FQNNGV.

The chain has TRBV5-1 and TRBJ2-6; 9 bases are shared with TRBD1. V was pared by 3 bases and J by 1 base, with 17 bases of the junction left unmatched. Per germline, CDR1 SGHRS and CDR2 YFSETQ. The CDR3 spans 21 residues. In DNA, the CDR3 is TGCGCCAGCAGCTCCTGGGGGGTCGGAGGACAGGGGTGGTCTGGGGCCAACGTCCTGACTTTC. Translation: CASSSWGVGGQGWSGANVLTF.

The chain links TRBV10-3 to TRBJ1-1, with 9 bases aligning to TRBD1. Germline trimming cut 6 bases from V and 5 bases from J; bases unmatched to any gene: 10. The germline gives CDR1 ENHRY, CDR2 SYGVKD. CDR3 length equals 15 residues. Here the CDR3 reads CAIRDTGTGWTEAFF. The DNA of the CDR3 is TGTGCCATCAGGGACACCGGGACAGGGTGGACTGAAGCTTTCTTT.